This T cell receptor beta chain emerged from a study of cytomegalovirus exposure and HLA in healthy donors. Notes on the study in general: Relative to the 666-donor mean, N-insertions were reportedly fewer in an Asian-associated ancestry cluster in a later analysis. High sensitivity and specificity were reportedly achieved when the classifier diagnosed cytomegalovirus status.

A word on this clone: What it binds is unknown.

Use of 60 Vbeta and 13 Jbeta primers characterized the PCR. The method was immunoSEQ multiplex PCR; TCRdb's version includes in-frame clones alone and lacks a portion of them. This sample has 200,000 to 250,000 clones, with about 80% found just once. The material sequenced was PBMCs. The TCR comes from a woman aged 40 to 49 in good health and CMV-seropositive.

The CDR3 here is CASSAGTGGGVGNQPQHF. The CDR3 DNA reads as TGTGCCAGCAGCGCCGGGACAGGTGGGGGGGTAGGCAATCAGCCCCAGCATTTT. The rearrangement joins TRBV27 to TRBJ1-5; 8 bases align to TRBD1. This CDR3 is built from 18 residues. The junction had 15 bases not matched to a gene; V was cut back by 6 bases and J by 2 bases. The germline V gene encodes CDR1 MNHEY and CDR2 SMNVEV (reference sequence).